Listed below are T cell receptor beta chains from one sample, sequenced in a study of tumor-infiltrating lymphocytes in primary liver carcinoma. A single record per CDR3 protein comes from TCRdb applying MiXCR to the multiplex PCR reads. The table includes around 78,000 distinct CDR3 sequences, 65% to 75% detected once. Material for sequencing was liver tumor tissue from sampling region 4. Receptors were obtained from an older woman with primary liver carcinoma and hepatitis B virus infection. Each CDR3 is given with its conserved first and last residue. The D gene is left open where the match is weak. Size is stated for part of the rows, as once, few or many counts, or as a class when the clone is expanded.

D	V	J	size	DNA	CDR3
.	TRBV29-1	TRBJ2-3	.	TGCAGCACCGAAGGGGGTCGCACAGACATGCAGTATTTT	CSTEGGRTDMQYF
.	TRBV11-2	TRBJ2-7	.	TGTGCCAGCAGCTTAGACCAGGGCCATACATCCGAGCAGTACTTC	CASSLDQGHTSEQYF
.	TRBV11-2	TRBJ1-5	.	TGTGCCAACAGCATAGTTGGGAGCACAGATACCCAGCATTTT	CANSIVGSTDTQHF
TRBD2	TRBV6-1	TRBJ2-3	.	TGTGCCAGCGGTGAGATCCTAGCGGGGGGCTCAGGTACGCAGTATTTT	CASGEILAGGSGTQYF
.	TRBV6-6	TRBJ1-5	.	TGTGCCAGCACTGGGACATGGGGTAGCAATCAGCCCCAGCATTTT	CASTGTWGSNQPQHF
TRBD1	TRBV29-1	TRBJ2-3	.	TGCGGCGTGGGACAGGAGGGGGCAGATACGCAGTATTTT	CGVGQEGADTQYF
.	TRBV29-1	TRBJ2-3	.	TGCACCTCGTGCTTGCGGGGGACAGATAGGCAGTATTTT	CTSCLRGTDRQYF
.	TRBV28	TRBJ2-3	few	TGTGCAAACCGGGAGTCGGGTACAGGTACGCAGTATTTT	CANRESGTGTQYF
.	TRBV29-1	TRBJ2-2	.	TGCAGCGTTGAGTCGGGGACCGGGGAGCTGTTTTTT	CSVESGTGELFF
TRBD1	TRBV29-1	TRBJ2-7	many	TGCAGCCTCCGACGGACAGGGGCTTCTGGCTACGAGCAGTACTTC	CSLRRTGASGYEQYF
.	TRBV11-1	TRBJ2-1	medium-sized	TGTGCCAGCAGCCTTGACAGAAATGAGCAGTTCTTC	CASSLDRNEQFF
.	TRBV6-1	TRBJ2-5	few	TGTGCTAGCAGTGAAGTCGCAGGGAAGTGGAAGACCCAGTACTTC	CASSEVAGKWKTQYF
.	TRBV6-5	TRBJ1-4	.	TGTACCAGCAGTCGTCGACAGCCAGACAATGAAAAACTGTTTTTT	CTSSRRQPDNEKLFF